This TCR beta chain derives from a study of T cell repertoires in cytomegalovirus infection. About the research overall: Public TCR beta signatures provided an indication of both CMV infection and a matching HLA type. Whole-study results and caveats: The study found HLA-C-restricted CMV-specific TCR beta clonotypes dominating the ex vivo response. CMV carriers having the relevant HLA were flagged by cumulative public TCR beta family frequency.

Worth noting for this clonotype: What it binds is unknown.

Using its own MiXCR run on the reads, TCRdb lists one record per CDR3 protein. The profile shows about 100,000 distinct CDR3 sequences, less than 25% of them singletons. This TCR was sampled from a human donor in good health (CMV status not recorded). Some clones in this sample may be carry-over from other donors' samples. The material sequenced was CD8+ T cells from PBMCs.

The CDR3 spells CSARLDNTGAQHF. The DNA for the CDR3 is TGCAGTGCTAGACTGGACAACACCGGGGCCCAGCATTTT. This chain uses TRBV20-1 with TRBJ1-5, with D perhaps matching TRBD1 (5 bases). The germline gives CDR1 DFQATT, CDR2 SNEGSKA (reference sequence). This CDR3 contains 13 residues. V was pared by 2 bases and J by 11 bases, with 16 bases between.